Included here is one T cell receptor beta chain sequence, with context. Its antigen is not known. Assay: immunoSEQ multiplex PCR; the TCRdb copy retains only in-frame clones and omits some. The repertoire holds more than 250,000 clones, with approximately 95% as singletons. The data stem from a study of T cell responses to AZD1222 COVID-19 vaccine. Across the study: Whether given at about 4 or about 12 weeks, second doses were pooled. Findings and caveats of the study: Spike-spanning, vaccine-associated CD4 TCRs were dominant at 160-218 and 743-854.

Germline V CDR1 and CDR2: LGHNT, FRNRAP. With 7 bases clipped from V and 1 base from J, the junction kept 9 bases outside the gene matches. The CDR3 runs 15 residues. The chain joins TRBV12-5 to TRBJ1-1; 7 bases are shared with TRBD1. The sequence was obtained from an adult in good health. The sequences come from peripheral blood, collected on day 0 of AZD1222 vaccination. The CDR3 region has the DNA TGTGCTAGTGCCGCGACAGGGACGGGGAACACTGAAGCTTTCTTT. Protein sequence: CASAATGTGNTEAFF.